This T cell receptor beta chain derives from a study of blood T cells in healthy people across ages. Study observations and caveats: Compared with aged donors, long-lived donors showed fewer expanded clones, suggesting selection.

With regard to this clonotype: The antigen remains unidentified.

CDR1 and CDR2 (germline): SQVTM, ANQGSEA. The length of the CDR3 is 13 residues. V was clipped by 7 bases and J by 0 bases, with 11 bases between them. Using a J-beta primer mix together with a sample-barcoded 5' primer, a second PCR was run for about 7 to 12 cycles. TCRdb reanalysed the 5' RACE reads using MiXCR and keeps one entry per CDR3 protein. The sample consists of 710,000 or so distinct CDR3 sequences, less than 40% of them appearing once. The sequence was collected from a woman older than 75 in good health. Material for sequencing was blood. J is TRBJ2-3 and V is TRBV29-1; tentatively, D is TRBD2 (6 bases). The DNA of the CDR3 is TGCAGCGCCCGGGACTCGAGCACAGATACGCAGTATTTT. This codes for CSARDSSTDTQYF.